This T cell receptor (beta chain) was recorded in a study of identical twins. TCRdb re-derived calls from the 5' RACE reads in MiXCR, one entry per CDR3 protein. The sample includes 240,000 or so distinct CDR3 sequences, approximately 10% of them seen just once. This clonotype was picked up many times. What it binds is not known. The germline V and J ends were trimmed by 2 bases and 8 bases, with 8 bases remaining between them. Germline-derived CDR1 and CDR2 are SGHRS and YFSETQ. The CDR3 is 12 residues long. General study results and limits: Excess twin sharing in beta out-of-frame sequences was weaker.

The chain combines TRBV5-1 with TRBJ2-1; D might be TRBD1 or TRBD2, each matching 5 bases. The TCR sequence derives from a man aged 50 to 60 in good health. Sequencing input: memory T cells sorted from blood. The CDR3, as DNA: TGCGCCAGCAGCTTTAGGGGAGATGAGCAGTTCTTC. Protein product: CASSFRGDEQFF.